Ten or more counts support the clone carrying this TCR beta chain. The target antigen is unknown. The data stem from a study of HIV-infected patients and healthy controls. The study, taken as a whole, reports: Eight alpha and eight beta V genes differed significantly in mean usage between HIV-infected patients and controls. HLA types of the donors remained undetermined. In healthy controls, MAIT alpha CDR3s were common; in HIV+ repertoires, severely depleted.

Germline loops: CDR1 SNHLY, CDR2 FYNNEI. The CDR3 is made up of 17 amino acids. With 3 bases clipped from V and 6 bases from J, the junction kept 12 bases outside the gene matches. All unsorted peripheral T cells were captured because whole blood was used without fractionation. cDNA was made from approximately 500 ng RNA using alpha and beta constant primers. Each of the alpha and beta chains got its own library through chain-specific third strand synthesis with indices. All rearrangements within a chain used one primer pair; cDNA molecules carried barcodes. Using its own MiXCR run on the 5' RACE reads, TCRdb lists one record per CDR3 protein. This sample has about 10,000 distinct CDR3 sequences; about 5.2% occur once, and the top ten carry roughly 15%.

The TCR comes from an adult with HIV infection. The sequenced sample was blood, obtained before antiretroviral therapy. The chain carries TRBV2 and TRBJ2-3; 10 nucleotides agree with TRBD2. The CDR3 bases are TGTGCCAGCAGTGATACCCTGTATAGCGGGAGGAGGGATACGCAGTATTTT. This sequence encodes CASSDTLYSGRRDTQYF.